Presented here are 8 T cell receptor beta chains from one specimen sequenced in a study of cytomegalovirus exposure and HLA in healthy donors. PCR was performed using 60 Vbeta and 13 Jbeta primers. This table comes from immunoSEQ multiplex PCR, and its TCRdb copy is limited to in-frame clones, with some not included. The sample consists of 200,000 to 250,000 clones, approximately 81% of them appearing once. The specimen sequenced was PBMCs. These receptor sequences come from a woman in her sixties or seventies in good health and CMV-seropositive.

This chain uses TRBV5-1 with TRBJ1-4; D is unresolved. In germline, CDR1 is SGHRS, CDR2 YFSETQ. CDR3 length equals 14 residues. V lost 5 bases, J lost 4 bases, and 12 bases lay in between. CDR3 sequence: CASSYQNINEKLFF. Here the CDR3 DNA reads TGCGCCAGCAGTTATCAGAACATTAATGAAAAACTGTTTTTT.

V is TRBV2 and J is TRBJ2-5, with D maybe TRBD2 (6 bases). Trimming stripped 2 bases from V and 4 bases from J, with 11 bases between. Germline V CDR1 and CDR2: SNHLY, FYNNEI. This CDR3 is built from 14 residues. CDR3 loop: CASSESRGGETQYF. DNA of the CDR3: TGTGCCAGCAGTGAATCACGGGGAGGAGAGACCCAGTACTTC.

The chain joins TRBV9 to TRBJ2-1, with TRBD2 matching 9 bases. Germline-derived CDR1 and CDR2 are SGDLS and YYNGEE. J lost 9 bases, V lost 3 bases, and 13 bases had no gene match. The CDR3 spans 16 residues. In nucleotides, the CDR3 is TGTGCCAGCAGCGAGGCCCCGGGACTAGCTATGAGTGAGCAGTTCTTC. As protein: CASSEAPGLAMSEQFF.

V is TRBV2 and J is TRBJ2-7; tentatively, D is TRBD1 (5 bases). The CDR3 runs 12 residues. The germline V and J ends were trimmed by 5 bases and 5 bases, with 10 bases remaining between them. In germline, CDR1 is SNHLY, CDR2 FYNNEI. The CDR3 region is CASSRRVHEQYF. CDR3 nucleotides: TGTGCCAGCAGTCGCAGGGTCCACGAGCAGTACTTC. Combining the CDR3 with reference TRBV2 and TRBJ2-7 gives the whole variable domain EPEVTQTPSHQVTQMGQEVILRCVPISNHLYFYWYRQILGQKVEFLVSFYNNEISEKSEIFDDQFSVERPDGSNFTLKIRSTKLEDSAMYFCASSRRVHEQYFGPGTRLTVT.

This sequence joins TRBV5-4 and TRBJ2-1; 7 nucleotides match TRBD1. V trimming: 4 bases; J trimming: 7 bases; junction bases outside the gene matches: 2. This CDR3 spans 12 amino acids. Germline V lookup: CDR1 SGHNT, CDR2 YYREEE (reference sequence). CDR3 loop: CASSPQGNEQFF. CDR3 nucleotide sequence: TGTGCCAGCAGCCCACAGGGGAATGAGCAGTTCTTC.

The rearrangement uses TRBV7-9 and TRBJ2-7, with TRBD1 matching 8 bases. Germline V lookup: CDR1 SEHNR, CDR2 FQNEAQ (reference sequence). The V segment lost 4 bases and the J segment 3 bases; nucleotides outside the gene matches: 5. There are 14 residues in the CDR3. For the CDR3, the DNA is TGTGCCAGCAGCTCCCGTACAGGGGGCTACGAGCAGTACTTC. Encoded protein: CASSSRTGGYEQYF.

This clone showed up just a few times. V is TRBV28 and J is TRBJ2-1; D is unresolved. Germline V gene lookup returns CDR1 MDHEN and CDR2 SYDVKM. The CDR3 covers 15 residues. Deletions cut 6 bases from V and 4 bases from J, with 16 bases between. The CDR3 sequence is CASSIDTDIYNEQFF. CDR3 DNA: TGTGCCAGCAGCATCGACACAGACATTTACAATGAGCAGTTCTTC.

The sample holds many counts of this clone. V and J are TRBV15 and TRBJ2-5; TRBD2 matches at 8 bases. The CDR3 has 15 amino acids. Germline CDR1 is LNHNV and CDR2 is YYDKDF (reference sequence). The junction had 6 bases not matched to a gene; V was cut back by 0 bases and J by 6 bases. The CDR3 sequence: CATSRDPSGRQTQYF. CDR3 coding DNA: TGTGCCACCAGCAGAGATCCCAGCGGGAGACAGACCCAGTACTTC.